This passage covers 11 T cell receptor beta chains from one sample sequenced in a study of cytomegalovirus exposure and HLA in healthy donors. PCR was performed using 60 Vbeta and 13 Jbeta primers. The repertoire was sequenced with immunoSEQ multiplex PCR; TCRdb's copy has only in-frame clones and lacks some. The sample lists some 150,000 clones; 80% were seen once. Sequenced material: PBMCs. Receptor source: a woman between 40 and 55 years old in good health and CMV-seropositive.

For the CDR3, the DNA is TGTGCCAGCAGTCCGGGACACGAGACCCAGTACTTC. Amino acid sequence: CASSPGHETQYF. The chain couples TRBV2 to TRBJ2-5; weak D call: TRBD1 (6 bases). Germline lookup yields CDR1 SNHLY and CDR2 FYNNEI. This CDR3 region has 12 residues. Trimming pared 5 bases from V and 5 bases from J, leaving 9 bases between.

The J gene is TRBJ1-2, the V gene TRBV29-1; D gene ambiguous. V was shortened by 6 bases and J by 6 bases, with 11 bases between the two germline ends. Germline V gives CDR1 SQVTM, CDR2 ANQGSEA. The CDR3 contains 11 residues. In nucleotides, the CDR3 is TGCAGCGTCTTGGGCGCTGATGGCTACACCTTC. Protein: CSVLGADGYTF.

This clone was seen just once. CDR3 residues: CASSFGNLREQYF. As DNA, the CDR3 is TGTGCCAGCAGTTTCGGGAACCTACGAGAGCAGTACTTC. The chain is built from TRBV6-5 and TRBJ2-5, with D possibly being TRBD2 (5 bases). Germline lookup yields CDR1 MNHEY and CDR2 SVGAGI. The CDR3 totals 13 residues. Trimming removed 4 bases from V and 11 bases from J, with 17 bases in between.

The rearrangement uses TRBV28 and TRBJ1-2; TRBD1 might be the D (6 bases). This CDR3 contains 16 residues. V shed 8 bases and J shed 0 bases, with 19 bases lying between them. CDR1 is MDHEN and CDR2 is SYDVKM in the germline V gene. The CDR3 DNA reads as TGTGCCAGCGGGCGAGCAGGGGCGAGAACTAACTATGGCTACACCTTC. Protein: CASGRAGARTNYGYTF.

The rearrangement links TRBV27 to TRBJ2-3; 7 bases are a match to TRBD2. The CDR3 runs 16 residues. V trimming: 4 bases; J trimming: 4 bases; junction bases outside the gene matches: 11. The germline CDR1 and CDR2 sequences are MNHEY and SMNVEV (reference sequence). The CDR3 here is CASSSVTSLSSDTQYF. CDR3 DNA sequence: TGTGCCAGCAGTTCCGTGACTAGCTTGTCTTCAGATACGCAGTATTTT.

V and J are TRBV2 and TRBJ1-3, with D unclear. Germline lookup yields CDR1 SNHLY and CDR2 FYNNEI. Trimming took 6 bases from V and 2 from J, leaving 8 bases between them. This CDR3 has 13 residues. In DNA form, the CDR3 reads TGTGCCAGCAGACCTGAGACTGGAAACACCATATATTTT. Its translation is CASRPETGNTIYF.

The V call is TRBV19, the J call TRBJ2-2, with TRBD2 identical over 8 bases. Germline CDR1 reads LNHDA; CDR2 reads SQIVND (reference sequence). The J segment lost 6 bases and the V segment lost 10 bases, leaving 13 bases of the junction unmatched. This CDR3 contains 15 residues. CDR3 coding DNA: TGTGCCACCAGCAGCGGCGGGAGGAAGGCCGGGGAGCTGTTTTTT. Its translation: CATSSGGRKAGELFF.

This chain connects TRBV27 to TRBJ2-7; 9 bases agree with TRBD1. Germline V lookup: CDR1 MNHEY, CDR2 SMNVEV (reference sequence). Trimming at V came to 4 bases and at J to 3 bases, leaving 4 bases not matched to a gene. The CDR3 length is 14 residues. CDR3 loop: CASSSTGGHYEQYF. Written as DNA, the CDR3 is TGTGCCAGCAGTTCAACAGGGGGCCACTACGAGCAGTACTTC.

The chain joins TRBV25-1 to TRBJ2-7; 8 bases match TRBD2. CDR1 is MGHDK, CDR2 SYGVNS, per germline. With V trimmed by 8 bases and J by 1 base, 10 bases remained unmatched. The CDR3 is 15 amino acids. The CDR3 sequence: CASGGLAGGSYEQYF. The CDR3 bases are TGTGCCAGCGGGGGTCTCGCGGGAGGATCCTACGAGCAGTACTTC.

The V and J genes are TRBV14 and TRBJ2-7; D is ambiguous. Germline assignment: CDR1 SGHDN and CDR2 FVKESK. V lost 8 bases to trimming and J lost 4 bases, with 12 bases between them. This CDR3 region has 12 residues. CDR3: CASGLTQYEQYF. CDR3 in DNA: TGTGCCAGCGGGCTAACCCAATACGAGCAGTACTTC.

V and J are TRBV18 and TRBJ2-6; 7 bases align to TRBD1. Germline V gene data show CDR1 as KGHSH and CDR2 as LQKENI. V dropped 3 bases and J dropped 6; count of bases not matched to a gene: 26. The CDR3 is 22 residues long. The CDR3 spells CASSPRKQGLLLGDLAANVLTF. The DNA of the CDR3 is TGTGCCAGCTCACCGCGTAAACAGGGGTTATTGCTAGGGGATCTGGCGGCCAACGTCCTGACTTTC.